This T cell receptor beta chain stems from a study of neurological immune-mediated disorders. This clonotype was picked up many times. The antigen is undetermined. Per germline, CDR1 DFQATT and CDR2 SNEGSKA (reference sequence). The CDR3 is 12 residues long. Trimming cost V 2 bases and J 1 base, with 5 bases left between them. TCRdb passed the 5' RACE reads through MiXCR, listing each CDR3 protein once. The sample holds tens of thousands of distinct CDR3 sequences; around an eighth are singletons and the top ten take around 6.8%. Findings of the study overall: Patients with HTLV-1-associated myelopathy showed the most TCR clonal expansion. Those with multiple sclerosis showed the least, falling below healthy controls.

The chain is built from TRBV20-1 and TRBJ1-1; D unresolved. The sequenced sample consisted of PBMCs. The source is a woman aged 50 to 60 in good health. The chain's CDR3 is CSARTQNTEAFF. The CDR3 DNA follows: TGCAGTGCTAGAACCCAGAACACTGAAGCTTTCTTT.